This is a list of T cell receptor beta chains from one sample in a study of T cells in Graves' hyperthyroidism and ophthalmopathy. One entry per CDR3 protein results from TCRdb running MiXCR on the multiplex PCR reads. The table includes more than 300,000 distinct CDR3 sequences, around 14% detected once. Sequenced material: blood. The receptors derive from a woman aged 18-30 years with Graves' hyperthyroidism. The CDR3 runs from the conserved cysteine through the conserved F or W. D genes are given only for firm matches. The size field is filled for only some rows; it gives once, few, many or a size class.

>TRBV5-6|TRBJ1-6|few|NA
CASSFNFGELSSPLHF
TGTGCCAGCAGCTTTAATTTCGGGGAATTGTCGTCACCCCTCCACTTT
>TRBV2|TRBJ1-6|few|NA
CASSGRAHNSPLHF
TGTGCCAGCAGTGGCCGGGCCCACAATTCACCCCTCCACTTT
>TRBV7-9|TRBJ1-2|few|NA
CASNSTGLNYGYTF
TGTGCCAGCAACTCGACAGGTCTTAACTATGGCTACACCTTC
>TRBV9|TRBJ2-1|many|TRBD2
CASSGPLAGGQSSYNEQFF
TGTGCCAGCAGCGGGCCCCTAGCGGGGGGCCAGAGCTCCTACAATGAGCAGTTCTTC
>TRBV28|TRBJ2-3|many|TRBD2
CASSLALAGTDTQYF
TGTGCCAGCAGTTTGGCCCTAGCGGGCACAGATACGCAGTATTTT
>TRBV27|TRBJ2-7|many|NA
CASSPHGGEGSYEQYF
TGTGCCAGCAGTCCCCATGGGGGAGAGGGTTCCTACGAGCAGTACTTC
>TRBV29-1|TRBJ2-2|many|TRBD1
CSSRDRSTGELFF
TGCAGCTCCAGGGACAGGTCCACCGGGGAGCTGTTTTTT
>TRBV12-3/TRBV12-4|TRBJ1-1|many|TRBD1
CASSPGTGGSFTEAFF
TGTGCCAGCAGCCCCGGTACAGGGGGGTCTTTTACTGAAGCTTTCTTT
>TRBV12-5|TRBJ2-2|few|NA
CASADTNTGELFF
TGTGCTAGTGCCGACACAAACACCGGGGAGCTGTTTTTT
>TRBV7-2|TRBJ1-2|NA|TRBD1
CASSLGGQGARVEGYTF
TGTGCCAGCAGCTTAGGGGGACAGGGGGCCCGGGTCGAAGGCTACACCTTC
>TRBV6-4|TRBJ2-1|few|NA
CASSARELNEQFF
TGTGCCAGCAGTGCTAGGGAACTCAATGAGCAGTTCTTC
>TRBV6-2/TRBV6-3|TRBJ1-5|many|TRBD1
CASSYRRQGQPQHF
TGTGCCAGCAGTTACAGGAGACAGGGTCAGCCCCAGCATTTT
>TRBV12-3/TRBV12-4|TRBJ1-1|many|NA
CASGLERNTEAFF
TGTGCCAGTGGACTGGAGAGGAACACTGAAGCTTTCTTT
>TRBV5-1|TRBJ1-5|once|NA
CASSLGGLGGNQPQHF
TGCGCCAGCAGCTTGGGTGGGCTTGGGGGCAATCAGCCCCAGCATTTT
>TRBV3-1|TRBJ2-3|NA|TRBD2
CASSPHLEGLVTDTQYF
TGTGCCAGCAGCCCCCATTTAGAGGGACTAGTAACAGATACGCAGTATTTT
>TRBV28|TRBJ1-3|many|NA
CASSLNSQVYSGNTIYF
TGTGCCAGCAGTTTAAATTCCCAGGTGTACTCTGGAAACACCATATATTTT
>TRBV7-9|TRBJ2-2|few|TRBD2
CASSLPRLAGGLVGTGELFF
TGTGCCAGCAGCCTGCCCCGACTAGCGGGAGGGTTAGTAGGCACCGGGGAGCTGTTTTTT
>TRBV7-2|TRBJ2-3|many|NA
CASSPTGGADTQYF
TGTGCCAGCAGCCCAACCGGGGGTGCAGATACGCAGTATTTT
>TRBV9|TRBJ2-5|NA|NA
CASSVEYLGGQEETQYF
TGTGCCAGCAGCGTAGAATACCTCGGGGGGCAGGAGGAGACCCAGTACTTC
>TRBV10-2|TRBJ1-4|NA|NA
CASSTGGKIGEKLFF
TGTGCCAGCAGTACCGGTGGGAAGATAGGGGAAAAACTGTTTTTT
>TRBV7-3|TRBJ2-6|NA|TRBD1
CASSQTGQGIAGANVLTF
TGTGCCAGCAGCCAAACGGGACAGGGGATCGCTGGGGCCAACGTCCTGACTTTC
>TRBV28|TRBJ2-3|many|TRBD1
CASSLGTGETDTQYF
TGTGCCAGCAGTTTGGGGACAGGGGAGACAGATACGCAGTATTTT
>TRBV6-8|TRBJ1-5|many|NA
CASHGRSNQPQHF
TGTGCCTCCCACGGCAGGAGCAATCAGCCCCAGCATTTT
>TRBV28|TRBJ2-3|many|TRBD2
CASTLNRLAGGQWADTQYF
TGTGCCAGCACCCTAAATAGACTAGCGGGGGGGCAGTGGGCAGATACGCAGTATTTT
>TRBV9|TRBJ1-1|few|NA
CASSGMPGTGNTEAFF
TGTGCCAGCAGCGGAATGCCCGGGACGGGAAACACTGAAGCTTTCTTT
>TRBV29-1|TRBJ2-7|many|TRBD1
CSVEARPRTGGGYEQYF
TGCAGCGTTGAAGCCCGACCCCGGACAGGGGGGGGATACGAGCAGTACTTC